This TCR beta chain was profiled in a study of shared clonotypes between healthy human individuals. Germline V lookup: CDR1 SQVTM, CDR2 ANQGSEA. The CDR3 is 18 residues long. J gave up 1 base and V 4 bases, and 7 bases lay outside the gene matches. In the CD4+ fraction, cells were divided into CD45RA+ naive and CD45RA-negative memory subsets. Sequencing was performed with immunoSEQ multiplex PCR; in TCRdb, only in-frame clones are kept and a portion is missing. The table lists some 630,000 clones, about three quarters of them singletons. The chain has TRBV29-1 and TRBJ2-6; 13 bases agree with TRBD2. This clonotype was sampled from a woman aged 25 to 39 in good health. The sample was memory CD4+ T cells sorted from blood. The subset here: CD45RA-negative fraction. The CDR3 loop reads CSVAVLAGGYSGANVLTF. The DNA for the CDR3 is TGCAGCGTTGCCGTACTAGCGGGAGGGTATTCTGGGGCCAACGTCCTGACTTTC.